Below are 29 T cell receptor beta chains sequenced from a single sample in a study of cytomegalovirus exposure and HLA in healthy donors. Primers for the PCR totalled 60 Vbeta and 13 Jbeta. Sequencing used immunoSEQ multiplex PCR; TCRdb keeps in-frame clones, though not all of them. The data show 150,000 to 250,000 clones, with approximately 78% seen just once and approximately 6.5% held by the top ten. The sample consisted of PBMCs. Receptors originate from a woman between 45 and 60 years old in good health and CMV-seropositive.

The rearrangement uses TRBV5-4 and TRBJ1-6; D remains unclear. This CDR3 is 13 amino acids long. CDR1 is SGHNT, CDR2 YYREEE, per germline (reference sequence). Trimming took off 5 bases at V and 9 bases at J, with 12 bases between the two ends. The CDR3 DNA reads as TGTGCCAGCAGAGACAAACAGACTTCACCCCTCCACTTT. Translation: CASRDKQTSPLHF.

The chain joins TRBV6-6 to TRBJ1-5, with TRBD1 as a possible D gene (5 bases). V lost 6 bases, J lost 7 bases, and 19 bases lay in between. This CDR3 has 15 amino acids. Germline values: CDR1 MNHNY, CDR2 SVGAGI (reference sequence). The DNA of the CDR3 is TGTGCCAGCAGCATGGGGCCGCCGGGGGAGCAGCCCCAGCATTTT. Amino acid sequence: CASSMGPPGEQPQHF.

The chain combines TRBV30 with TRBJ2-3; weak D call: TRBD2 (5 bases). Trimming took 0 bases from V and 6 from J, leaving 10 bases between them. CDR1 is GTSNPN, CDR2 SVGIG, per germline (reference sequence). CDR3 length equals 13 residues. CDR3 nucleotide sequence: TGTGCCTGGAGTGTACGGGAAGCTGATACGCAGTATTTT. This encodes CAWSVREADTQYF.

This chain joins TRBV9 and TRBJ1-2; 8 bases match TRBD1. J was trimmed by 5 bases and V by 2 bases; bases with no gene match: 5. The CDR3 sequence is 14 residues long. Germline CDR1 is SGDLS and CDR2 is YYNGEE. This CDR3 is CASSVSGQAYGYTF. DNA for the CDR3: TGTGCCAGCAGCGTCTCGGGACAGGCGTATGGCTACACCTTC.

The chain joins TRBV7-9 to TRBJ2-7; D perhaps matches TRBD2 (5 bases). V lost 6 bases and J 4 bases, leaving 13 bases between the germline ends. The CDR3 consists of 13 residues. CDR1 and CDR2 from the germline V gene are SEHNR and FQNEAQ (reference sequence). Here the CDR3 reads CASSRDGVYEQYF. The CDR3 DNA is TGTGCCAGCAGTCGCGACGGGGTTTACGAGCAGTACTTC.

The chain is built from TRBV7-8 and TRBJ1-1; D is possibly TRBD1 (6 bases). The germline V gene has CDR1 SGHVS and CDR2 FQNEAQ. Trimming removed 1 base at V and 0 bases at J, with 9 bases between. The CDR3 runs 15 residues. The CDR3 region is CASSLGTGMNTEAFF. In DNA form, the CDR3 reads TGTGCCAGCAGCTTAGGAACAGGGATGAACACTGAAGCTTTCTTT. The whole variable domain, remainder taken from reference TRBV7-8 and TRBJ1-1, is GAGVSQSPRYKVAKRGQDVALRCDPISGHVSLFWYQQALGQGPEFLTYFQNEAQLDKSGLPSDRFFAERPEGSVSTLKIQRTQQEDSAVYLCASSLGTGMNTEAFFGQGTRLTVV.

This chain uses TRBV7-8 with TRBJ1-5, with TRBD1 as a possible D gene (6 bases). CDR1 is SGHVS and CDR2 is FQNEAQ in the germline V gene. The CDR3 has 14 residues. The V gene lost 1 base and the J gene lost 5 bases, with 9 bases spanning the gap. This chain's CDR3 is CASSLEQGYQPQHF. The CDR3 DNA sequence: TGTGCCAGCAGCTTAGAACAGGGATATCAGCCCCAGCATTTT.

The rearrangement links TRBV28 to TRBJ2-1; TRBD1 matches 9 bases. The CDR3 runs 14 residues. Germline assignment: CDR1 MDHEN and CDR2 SYDVKM. Trimming at V came to 5 bases and at J to 8 bases, leaving 7 bases not matched to a gene. The CDR3: CASSTPGQGYEQFF. The CDR3 DNA follows: TGTGCCAGCAGTACTCCGGGACAGGGCTATGAGCAGTTCTTC.

The chain employs TRBV18 and TRBJ1-3; perhaps TRBD1 as D (6 bases). This CDR3 has 16 amino acids. The germline V gene encodes CDR1 KGHSH and CDR2 LQKENI. Trimming pared 3 bases from V and 4 bases from J, leaving 16 bases between. Written as DNA, the CDR3 is TGTGCCAGCTCACCGGCCTCAACAGGGATCGGAAACACCATATATTTT. This translates into CASSPASTGIGNTIYF. The variable domain in full, with the rest retrieved from reference TRBV18 and TRBJ1-3, is NAGVMQNPRHLVRRRGQEARLRCSPMKGHSHVYWYRQLPEEGLKFMVYLQKENIIDESGMPKERFSAEFPKEGPSILRIQQVVRGDSAAYFCASSPASTGIGNTIYFGEGSWLTVV.

The chain has TRBV5-1 and TRBJ2-5; 12 positions agree with TRBD1. Germline V gene data show CDR1 as SGHRS and CDR2 as YFSETQ. J was trimmed by 4 bases and V by 0 bases; bases with no gene match: 4. The CDR3 spans 16 residues. The CDR3 spells CASSLEGTGGPETQYF. The CDR3 DNA sequence: TGCGCCAGCAGCTTGGAAGGGACAGGGGGCCCAGAGACCCAGTACTTC.

This chain uses TRBV28 with TRBJ1-5, with TRBD1 matching over 11 bases. This CDR3 is 15 amino acids long. V lost 3 bases, J lost 5 bases, and 3 bases stayed unmatched. Germline lookup yields CDR1 MDHEN and CDR2 SYDVKM. The CDR3 sequence is CASSFRTGGYQPQHF. In DNA, the CDR3 is TGTGCCAGCAGTTTCAGGACAGGGGGCTATCAGCCCCAGCATTTT.

Only a few counts were recorded for this clone. This sequence joins TRBV2 and TRBJ2-3, with D unresolved. V gave up 4 bases and J gave up 3 bases, with 2 bases separating them. The V gene's germline CDR1 is SNHLY and CDR2 FYNNEI. This CDR3 is built from 11 residues. The CDR3 region has the DNA TGTGCCAGCAGTGTAACAGATACGCAGTATTTT. This sequence encodes CASSVTDTQYF.

CDR3 in DNA: TGTGCCAGCTCAAGGACTAGCGGGGCCTACGAGCAGTACTTC. This gives the protein CASSRTSGAYEQYF. J is TRBJ2-7 and V is TRBV18; TRBD2 matches at 12 bases. Trimming at V came to 5 bases and at J to 2 bases, leaving 1 base not matched to a gene. This CDR3 has 14 residues. Germline V lookup: CDR1 KGHSH, CDR2 LQKENI.

The V and J genes are TRBV11-2 and TRBJ2-7; a weak D match, TRBD2 (6 bases). V was cut by 6 bases and J by 0 bases, with 6 bases left in between. The CDR3 loop spans 12 amino acids. Germline V gives CDR1 SGHAT, CDR2 FQNNGV. The CDR3 sequence: CASRGLSYEQYF. CDR3 bases: TGTGCCAGCAGGGGACTCTCCTACGAGCAGTACTTC. The full variable domain, completed using reference TRBV11-2 and TRBJ2-7, is EAGVAQSPRYKIIEKRQSVAFWCNPISGHATLYWYQQILGQGPKLLIQFQNNGVVDDSQLPKDRFSAERLKGVDSTLKIQPAKLEDSAVYLCASRGLSYEQYFGPGTRLTVT.

The chain uses TRBV4-3 and TRBJ2-3; TRBD2 agrees at 10 bases. In germline, CDR1 is LGHNA, CDR2 YSLEER. The CDR3 covers 16 residues. Trimming cost V 3 bases and J 0 bases; bases outside gene matches: 3. CDR3 in amino acids: CASSQRGLASTDTQYF. The CDR3 DNA sequence: TGCGCCAGCAGCCAGAGGGGACTAGCGAGCACAGATACGCAGTATTTT.

About this clone itself: Distinct nucleotide sequences in the sample also encode this CDR3. V is TRBV5-1 and J is TRBJ1-1, with D uncertain. Trimming left V 0 bases short and J 4 bases short, with 7 bases between. This CDR3 is built from 13 residues. Germline CDR1 and CDR2: SGHRS and YFSETQ. The DNA of the CDR3 is TGCGCCAGCAGCTTGGGGGAGGGCACTGAAGCTTTCTTT. This encodes CASSLGEGTEAFF. Looking up the rest from reference TRBV5-1 and TRBJ1-1 gives the full variable domain: KAGVTQTPRYLIKTRGQQVTLSCSPISGHRSVSWYQQTPGQGLQFLFEYFSETQRNKGNFPGRFSGRQFSNSRSEMNVSTLELGDSALYLCASSLGEGTEAFFGQGTRLTVV.

The rearrangement joins TRBV29-1 to TRBJ2-1; 7 bases agree with TRBD1. V lost 4 bases to trimming and J lost 6 bases; unmatched junction nucleotides: 9. Germline loops: CDR1 SQVTM, CDR2 ANQGSEA. The CDR3 is 14 amino acids. CDR3 nucleotide sequence: TGCAGCGTTGGGAGGATGACAGGGACCAATGAGCAGTTCTTC. Translating gives CSVGRMTGTNEQFF.

The chain uses TRBV11-2 and TRBJ1-6, with D possibly matching TRBD1 (6 bases). The CDR3 consists of 15 residues. The V gene's germline CDR1 is SGHAT and CDR2 FQNNGV. V gave up 1 base and J gave up 11 bases, with 15 bases separating them. The CDR3: CASSLVAQGGAPLHF. The CDR3 DNA follows: TGTGCCAGCAGCTTAGTTGCACAGGGTGGGGCACCCCTCCACTTT. Full variable domain (rest looked up from reference TRBV11-2 and TRBJ1-6): EAGVAQSPRYKIIEKRQSVAFWCNPISGHATLYWYQQILGQGPKLLIQFQNNGVVDDSQLPKDRFSAERLKGVDSTLKIQPAKLEDSAVYLCASSLVAQGGAPLHFGNGTRLTVT.

The V and J genes are TRBV19 and TRBJ1-5; 12 bases map to TRBD1. J gave up 6 bases and V 6 bases, and 6 bases lay outside the gene matches. CDR3 length: 15 residues. CDR1 and CDR2 (germline): LNHDA, SQIVND (reference sequence). Written as DNA, the CDR3 is TGTGCCAGTAGCCCGGGACAGGGGGCAGTTCAGCCCCAGCATTTT. Amino acid sequence: CASSPGQGAVQPQHF.

This sequence joins TRBV5-4 and TRBJ2-1, with 9 positions matching TRBD2. This CDR3 region has 15 residues. Trimming cost V 9 bases and J 7 bases; bases outside gene matches: 14. Germline values: CDR1 SGHNT, CDR2 YYREEE (reference sequence). The CDR3 loop reads CATGRRTSESNEQFF. In nucleotides, the CDR3 is TGTGCCACCGGACGTCGGACTAGCGAGAGTAATGAGCAGTTCTTC.

The V and J genes are TRBV5-4 and TRBJ2-3, with 8 bases lining up with TRBD2. V dropped 4 bases and J dropped 2; count of bases not matched to a gene: 3. Germline-derived CDR1 and CDR2 are SGHNT and YYREEE (reference sequence). This CDR3 comprises 14 residues. CDR3 in amino acids: CASSLSGATDTQYF. CDR3 DNA sequence: TGTGCCAGCAGCCTTAGCGGGGCCACAGATACGCAGTATTTT.

V and J are TRBV2 and TRBJ1-2, with 11 bases fitting TRBD1. This CDR3 has 14 residues. With V trimmed by 6 bases and J by 6 bases, 6 bases remained unmatched. In germline, CDR1 is SNHLY, CDR2 FYNNEI. The CDR3 DNA sequence: TGTGCCAGCAGACCGCGGACAGGGGGCGATGGCTACACCTTC. This sequence encodes CASRPRTGGDGYTF.

The chain employs TRBV6-6 and TRBJ2-5, with TRBD2 identical over 10 bases. The J call may be wrong; the DNA end is better matched by TRBJ2-7. This CDR3 region has 16 residues. The germline V gene encodes CDR1 MNHNY and CDR2 SVGAGI (reference sequence). The CDR3 nucleotides read TGTGCCAGCAGTTACCCAGAGCGGGAGGGCCTCCACGAGCAGTACTTC. It yields the protein CASSYPEREGLHEQYF.

The V and J genes are TRBV7-6 and TRBJ2-6; D uncertain. V lost 4 bases and J lost 0, with 7 bases in between. CDR3 length: 15 amino acids. Germline V lookup: CDR1 SGHVS, CDR2 FNYEAQ. The CDR3 nucleotides are TGTGCCAGCAGCTCAGTAGCCTCTGGGGCCAACGTCCTGACTTTC. Its protein product is CASSSVASGANVLTF.

CDR3 protein: CASSEAPWLPYNEQFF. The CDR3 DNA is TGTGCCAGCAGTGAAGCGCCTTGGCTCCCTTACAATGAGCAGTTCTTC. V usage is TRBV6-1 and J usage is TRBJ2-1; D not certain. This CDR3 spans 16 amino acids. V gave up 0 bases and J gave up 4 bases, with 13 bases separating them. Looked up from germline, CDR1 is MNHNS and CDR2 is SASEGT.

The rearrangement uses TRBV7-3 and TRBJ2-1, with TRBD2 matching 14 bases. CDR1 SGHTA and CDR2 FQGTGA come from the germline V gene. The ends lost 1 base at V and 4 bases at J; junction bases unmatched: 6. The CDR3 runs 18 residues. CDR3 bases: TGTGCCAGCAGCTTAAAAGGGGGACTAGCGGGGGATTACAATGAGCAGTTCTTC. It specifies CASSLKGGLAGDYNEQFF.

The chain uses TRBV5-1 and TRBJ2-7, with 7 positions matching TRBD2. V trimming: 5 bases; J trimming: 6 bases; junction bases outside the gene matches: 2. Looked up from germline, CDR1 is SGHRS and CDR2 is YFSETQ. The CDR3 is made up of 11 amino acids. The CDR3 nucleotides read TGCGCCAGCAGTGGCGGGAGCGAGCAGTACTTC. Protein: CASSGGSEQYF.

V gene TRBV5-6 combines with J gene TRBJ1-1; D gene ambiguous. This CDR3 has 14 residues. V was pared by 0 bases and J by 0 bases, with 6 bases between. CDR1 and CDR2 from the germline V gene are SGHDT and YYEEEE. The CDR3 DNA follows: TGTGCCAGCAGCTTGGGCGGGGTGAACACTGAAGCTTTCTTT. Translating it yields CASSLGGVNTEAFF.

The V call is TRBV19, the J call TRBJ2-3, with a weak D call TRBD1 (5 bases). The germline V gene encodes CDR1 LNHDA and CDR2 SQIVND (reference sequence). V was shortened by 1 base and J by 3 bases, with 8 bases between the two germline ends. The CDR3 is 14 amino acids. The CDR3 is CASSIGRATDTQYF. The CDR3 DNA is TGTGCCAGTAGTATAGGCAGGGCGACAGATACGCAGTATTTT.